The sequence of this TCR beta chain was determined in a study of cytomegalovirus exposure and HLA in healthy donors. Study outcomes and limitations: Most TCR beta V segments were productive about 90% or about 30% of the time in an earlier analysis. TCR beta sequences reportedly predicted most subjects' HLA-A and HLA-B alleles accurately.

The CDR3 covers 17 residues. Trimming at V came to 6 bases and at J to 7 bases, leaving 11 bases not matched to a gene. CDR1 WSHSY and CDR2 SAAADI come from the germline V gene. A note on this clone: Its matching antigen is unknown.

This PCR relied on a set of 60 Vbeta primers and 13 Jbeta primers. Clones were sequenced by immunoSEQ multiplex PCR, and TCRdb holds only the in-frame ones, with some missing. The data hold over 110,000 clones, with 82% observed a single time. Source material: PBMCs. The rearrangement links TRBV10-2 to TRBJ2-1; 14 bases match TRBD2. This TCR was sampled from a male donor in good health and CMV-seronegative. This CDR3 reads CASRGFPGLAGENEQFF. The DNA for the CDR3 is TGCGCCAGCAGGGGATTCCCGGGACTAGCGGGAGAGAATGAGCAGTTCTTC.